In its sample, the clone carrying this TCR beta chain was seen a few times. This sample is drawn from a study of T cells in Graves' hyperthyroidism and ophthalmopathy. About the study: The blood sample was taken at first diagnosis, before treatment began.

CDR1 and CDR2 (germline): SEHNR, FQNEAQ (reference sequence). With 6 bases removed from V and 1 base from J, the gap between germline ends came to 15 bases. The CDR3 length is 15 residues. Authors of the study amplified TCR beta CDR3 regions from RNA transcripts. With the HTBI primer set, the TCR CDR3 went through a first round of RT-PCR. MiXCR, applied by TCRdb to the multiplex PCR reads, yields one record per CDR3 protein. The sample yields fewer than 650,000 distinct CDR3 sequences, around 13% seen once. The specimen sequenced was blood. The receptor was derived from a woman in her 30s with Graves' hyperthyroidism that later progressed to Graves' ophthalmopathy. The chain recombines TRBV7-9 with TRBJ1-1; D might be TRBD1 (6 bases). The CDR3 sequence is CASRTGGQGNTEAFF. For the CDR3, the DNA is TGTGCCAGCAGAACCGGGGGGCAGGGGAACACTGAAGCTTTCTTT.